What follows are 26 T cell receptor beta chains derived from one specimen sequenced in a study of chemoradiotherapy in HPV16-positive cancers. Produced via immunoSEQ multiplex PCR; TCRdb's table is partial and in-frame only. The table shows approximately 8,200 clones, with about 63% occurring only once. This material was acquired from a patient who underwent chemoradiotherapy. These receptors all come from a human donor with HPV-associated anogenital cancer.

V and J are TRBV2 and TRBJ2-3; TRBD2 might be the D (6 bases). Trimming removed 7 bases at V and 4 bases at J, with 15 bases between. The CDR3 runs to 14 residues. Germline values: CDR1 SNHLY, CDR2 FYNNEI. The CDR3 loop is CASTMREMSDTQYF. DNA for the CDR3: TGTGCCAGCACTATGCGGGAAATGTCAGATACGCAGTATTTT. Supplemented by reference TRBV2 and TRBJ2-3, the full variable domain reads EPEVTQTPSHQVTQMGQEVILRCVPISNHLYFYWYRQILGQKVEFLVSFYNNEISEKSEIFDDQFSVERPDGSNFTLKIRSTKLEDSAMYFCASTMREMSDTQYFGPGTRLTVL.

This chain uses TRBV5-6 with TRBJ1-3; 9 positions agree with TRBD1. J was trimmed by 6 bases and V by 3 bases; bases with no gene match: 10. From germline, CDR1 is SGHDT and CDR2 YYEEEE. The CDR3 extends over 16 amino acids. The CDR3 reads CASSSSGTGFANTIYF. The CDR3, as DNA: TGTGCCAGCAGCTCATCCGGGACAGGGTTTGCAAACACCATATATTTT.

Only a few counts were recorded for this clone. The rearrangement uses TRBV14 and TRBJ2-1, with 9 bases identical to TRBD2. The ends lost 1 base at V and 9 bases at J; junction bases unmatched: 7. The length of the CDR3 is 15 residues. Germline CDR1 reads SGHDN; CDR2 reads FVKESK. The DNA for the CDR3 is TGTGCCAGCAGCCAAGCGGCGGGGGGGCCGGTTGAGCAGTTCTTC. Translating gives CASSQAAGGPVEQFF.

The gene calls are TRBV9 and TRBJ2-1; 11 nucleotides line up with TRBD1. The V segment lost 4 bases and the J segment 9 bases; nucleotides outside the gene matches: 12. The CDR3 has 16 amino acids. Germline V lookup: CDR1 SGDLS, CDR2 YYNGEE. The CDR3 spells CASSMNRDRGLSEQFF. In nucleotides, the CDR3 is TGTGCCAGCAGCATGAACCGGGACAGGGGGTTAAGTGAGCAGTTCTTC.

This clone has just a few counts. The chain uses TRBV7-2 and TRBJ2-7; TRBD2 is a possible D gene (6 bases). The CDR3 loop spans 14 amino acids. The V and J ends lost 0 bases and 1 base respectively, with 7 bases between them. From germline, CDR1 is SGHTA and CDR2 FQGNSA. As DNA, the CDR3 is TGTGCCAGCAGCTTAGCGGCGGGGTCCTACGAGCAGTACTTC. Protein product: CASSLAAGSYEQYF.

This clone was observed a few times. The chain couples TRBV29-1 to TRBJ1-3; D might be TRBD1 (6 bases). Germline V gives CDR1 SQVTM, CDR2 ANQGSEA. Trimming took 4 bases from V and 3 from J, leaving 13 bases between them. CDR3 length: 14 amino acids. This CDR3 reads CSVGQGFSGNTIYF. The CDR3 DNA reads TGCAGCGTTGGCCAGGGGTTCAGTGGAAACACCATATATTTT.

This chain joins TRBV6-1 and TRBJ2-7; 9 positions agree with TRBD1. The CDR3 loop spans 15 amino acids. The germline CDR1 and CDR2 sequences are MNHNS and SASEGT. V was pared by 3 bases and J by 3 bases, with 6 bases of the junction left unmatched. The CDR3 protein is CASSEGQGLFYEQYF. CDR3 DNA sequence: TGTGCCAGCAGTGAGGGACAGGGCTTGTTCTACGAGCAGTACTTC.

The CDR3 here is CASRQVNTEAFF. The CDR3 region has the DNA TGTGCCAGTAGACAGGTGAACACTGAAGCTTTCTTT. V gene TRBV19 combines with J gene TRBJ1-1; a possible D gene is TRBD1 (5 bases). Germline V gene data show CDR1 as LNHDA and CDR2 as SQIVND (reference sequence). This CDR3 is built from 12 residues. V was shortened by 6 bases and J by 0 bases, with 5 bases between the two germline ends.

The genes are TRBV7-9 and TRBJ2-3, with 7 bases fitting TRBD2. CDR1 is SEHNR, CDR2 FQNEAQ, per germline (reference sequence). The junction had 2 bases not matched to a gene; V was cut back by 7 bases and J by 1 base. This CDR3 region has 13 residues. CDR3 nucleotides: TGTGCCAGCACCCTAGCGGGCACAGATACGCAGTATTTT. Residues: CASTLAGTDTQYF. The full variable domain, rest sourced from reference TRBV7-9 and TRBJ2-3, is DTGVSQNPRHKITKRGQNVTFRCDPISEHNRLYWYRQTLGQGPEFLTYFQNEAQLEKSRLLSDRFSAERPKGSFSTLEIQRTEQGDSAMYLCASTLAGTDTQYFGPGTRLTVL.

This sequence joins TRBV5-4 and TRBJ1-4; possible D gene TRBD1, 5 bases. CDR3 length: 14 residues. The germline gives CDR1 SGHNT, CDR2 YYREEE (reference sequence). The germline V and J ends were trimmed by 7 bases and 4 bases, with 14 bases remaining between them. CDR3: CASENFGGNEKLFF. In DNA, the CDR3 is TGTGCCAGCGAAAACTTTGGGGGTAATGAAAAACTGTTTTTT. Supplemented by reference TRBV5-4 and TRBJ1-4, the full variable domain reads ETGVTQSPTHLIKTRGQQVTLRCSSQSGHNTVSWYQQALGQGPQFIFQYYREEENGRGNFPPRFSGLQFPNYSSELNVNALELDDSALYLCASENFGGNEKLFFGSGTQLSVL.

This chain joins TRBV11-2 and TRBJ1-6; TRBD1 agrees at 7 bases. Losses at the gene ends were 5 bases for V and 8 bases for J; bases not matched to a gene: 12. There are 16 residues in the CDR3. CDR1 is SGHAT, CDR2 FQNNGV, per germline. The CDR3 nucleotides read TGTGCCAGCAGCCCCTCGCCCCTCCAGGGGGATTCACCCCTCCACTTT. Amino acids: CASSPSPLQGDSPLHF. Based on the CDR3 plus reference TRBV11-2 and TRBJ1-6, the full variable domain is EAGVAQSPRYKIIEKRQSVAFWCNPISGHATLYWYQQILGQGPKLLIQFQNNGVVDDSQLPKDRFSAERLKGVDSTLKIQPAKLEDSAVYLCASSPSPLQGDSPLHFGNGTRLTVT.

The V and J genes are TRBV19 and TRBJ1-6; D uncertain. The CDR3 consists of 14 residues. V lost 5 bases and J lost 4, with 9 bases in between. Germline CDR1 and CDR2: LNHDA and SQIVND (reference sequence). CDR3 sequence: CASSVGPYNSPLHF. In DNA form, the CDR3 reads TGTGCCAGTAGTGTCGGTCCATATAATTCACCCCTCCACTTT.

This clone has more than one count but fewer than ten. This CDR3 reads CASSSDRSSNQPQHF. CDR3 DNA: TGTGCCAGCAGTTCGGACAGGTCATCCAATCAGCCCCAGCATTTT. The rearrangement uses TRBV2 and TRBJ1-5, with 7 positions matching TRBD1. Germline values: CDR1 SNHLY, CDR2 FYNNEI. This CDR3 comprises 15 residues. V was clipped by 5 bases and J by 3 bases; unmatched bases: 7. The full variable domain, with the rest looked up from reference TRBV2 and TRBJ1-5, is EPEVTQTPSHQVTQMGQEVILRCVPISNHLYFYWYRQILGQKVEFLVSFYNNEISEKSEIFDDQFSVERPDGSNFTLKIRSTKLEDSAMYFCASSSDRSSNQPQHFGDGTRLSIL.

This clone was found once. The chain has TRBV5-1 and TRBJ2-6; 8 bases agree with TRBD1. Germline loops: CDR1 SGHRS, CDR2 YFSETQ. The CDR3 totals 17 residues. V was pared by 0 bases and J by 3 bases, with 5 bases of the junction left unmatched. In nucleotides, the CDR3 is TGCGCCAGCAGCTTGGTCAGGGGGCTGAGTGGGGCCAACGTCCTGACTTTC. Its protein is CASSLVRGLSGANVLTF.

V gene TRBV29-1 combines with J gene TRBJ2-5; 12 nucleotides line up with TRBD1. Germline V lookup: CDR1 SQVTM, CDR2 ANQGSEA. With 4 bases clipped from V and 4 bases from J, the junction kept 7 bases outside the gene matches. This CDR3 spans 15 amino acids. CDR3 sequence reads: CSVVWGQGARETQYF. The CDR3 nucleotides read TGCAGCGTTGTGTGGGGACAGGGGGCGCGAGAGACCCAGTACTTC. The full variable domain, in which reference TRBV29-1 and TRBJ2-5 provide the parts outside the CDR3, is SAVISQKPSRDICQRGTSLTIQCQVDSQVTMMFWYRQQPGQSLTLIATANQGSEATYESGFVIDKFPISRPNLTFSTLTVSNMSPEDSSIYLCSVVWGQGARETQYFGPGTRLLVL.

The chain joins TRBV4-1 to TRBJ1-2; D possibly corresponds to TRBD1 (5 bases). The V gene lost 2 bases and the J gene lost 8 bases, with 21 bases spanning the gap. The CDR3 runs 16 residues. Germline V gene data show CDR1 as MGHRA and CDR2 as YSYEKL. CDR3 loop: CASSQLQAVIAGGYTF. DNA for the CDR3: TGCGCCAGCAGCCAATTACAGGCCGTCATAGCTGGCGGCTACACCTTC.

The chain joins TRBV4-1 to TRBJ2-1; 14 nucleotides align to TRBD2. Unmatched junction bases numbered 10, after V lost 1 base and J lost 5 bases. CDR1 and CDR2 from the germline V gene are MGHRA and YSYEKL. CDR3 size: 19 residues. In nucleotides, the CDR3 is TGCGCCAGCAGCCAAGGTCTGAGACTAGCGGGAGGGCCCGACAATGAGCAGTTCTTC. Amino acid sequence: CASSQGLRLAGGPDNEQFF.

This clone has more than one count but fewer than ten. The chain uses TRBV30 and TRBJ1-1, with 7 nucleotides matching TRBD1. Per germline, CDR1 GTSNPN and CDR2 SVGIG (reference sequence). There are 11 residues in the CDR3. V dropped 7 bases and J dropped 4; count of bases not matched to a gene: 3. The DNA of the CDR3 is TGTGCCTCACAGGGGTTCACTGAAGCTTTCTTT. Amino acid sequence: CASQGFTEAFF.

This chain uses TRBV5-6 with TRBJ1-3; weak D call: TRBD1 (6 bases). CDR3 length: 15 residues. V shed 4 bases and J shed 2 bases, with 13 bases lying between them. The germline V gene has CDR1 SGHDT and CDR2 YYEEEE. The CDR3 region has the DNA TGTGCCAGCAGCGGCCTAGGGGGGACTGGAAACACCATATATTTT. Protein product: CASSGLGGTGNTIYF. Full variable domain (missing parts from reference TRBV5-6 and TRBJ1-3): DAGVTQSPTHLIKTRGQQVTLRCSPKSGHDTVSWYQQALGQGPQFIFQYYEEEERQRGNFPDRFSGHQFPNYSSELNVNALLLGDSALYLCASSGLGGTGNTIYFGEGSWLTVV.

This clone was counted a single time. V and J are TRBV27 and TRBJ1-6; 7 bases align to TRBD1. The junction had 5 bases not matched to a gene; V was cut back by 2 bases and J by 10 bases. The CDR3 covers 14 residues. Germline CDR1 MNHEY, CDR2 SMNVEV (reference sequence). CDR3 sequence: CASSLRDRRSPLHF. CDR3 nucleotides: TGTGCCAGCAGTTTAAGGGACAGAAGGTCACCCCTCCACTTT.

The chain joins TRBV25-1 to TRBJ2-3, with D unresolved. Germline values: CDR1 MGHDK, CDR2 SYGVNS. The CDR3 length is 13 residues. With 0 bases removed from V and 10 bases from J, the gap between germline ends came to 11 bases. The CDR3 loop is CASSEYQSRAQYF. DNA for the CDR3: TGTGCCAGCAGTGAATATCAATCCCGGGCGCAGTATTTT.

The CDR3 coding sequence is TGCGCCAGCAGCTTGGACGCCTACAATGAGCAGTTCTTC. Translating gives CASSLDAYNEQFF. This chain connects TRBV5-1 to TRBJ2-1, with D uncertain. V lost 0 bases to trimming and J lost 2 bases, with 3 bases between them. The CDR3 extends over 13 amino acids. The germline gives CDR1 SGHRS, CDR2 YFSETQ.

The CDR3 DNA sequence: TGTGCCAGCTCACAGGGCTCGAACACTGAAGCTTTCTTT. Its protein is CASSQGSNTEAFF. The chain combines TRBV18 with TRBJ1-1; the D is unclear. Germline loops: CDR1 KGHSH, CDR2 LQKENI. V was shortened by 4 bases and J by 1 base, with 7 bases between the two germline ends. This CDR3 comprises 13 residues.

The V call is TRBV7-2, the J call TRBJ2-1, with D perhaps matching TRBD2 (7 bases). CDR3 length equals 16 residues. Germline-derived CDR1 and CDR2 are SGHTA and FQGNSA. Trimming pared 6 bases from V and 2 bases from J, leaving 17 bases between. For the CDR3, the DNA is TGTGCCAGCAGAGTAGGAGGGGGGGCAACCTACAATGAGCAGTTCTTC. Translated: CASRVGGGATYNEQFF.

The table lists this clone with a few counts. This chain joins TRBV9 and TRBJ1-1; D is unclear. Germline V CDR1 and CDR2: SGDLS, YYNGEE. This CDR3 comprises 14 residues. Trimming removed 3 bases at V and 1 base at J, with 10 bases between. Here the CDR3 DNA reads TGTGCCAGCAGCGGAGGACGGGGGAACACTGAAGCTTTCTTT. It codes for CASSGGRGNTEAFF. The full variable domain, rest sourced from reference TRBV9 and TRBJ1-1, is DSGVTQTPKHLITATGQRVTLRCSPRSGDLSVYWYQQSLDQGLQFLIQYYNGEERAKGNILERFSAQQFPDLHSELNLSSLELGDSALYFCASSGGRGNTEAFFGQGTRLTVV.

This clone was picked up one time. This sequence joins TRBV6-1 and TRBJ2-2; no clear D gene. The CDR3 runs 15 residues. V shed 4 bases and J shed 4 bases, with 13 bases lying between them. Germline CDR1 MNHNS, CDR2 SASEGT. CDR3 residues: CASSGKGGGTGELFF. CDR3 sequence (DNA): TGTGCCAGCAGTGGGAAGGGCGGCGGCACCGGGGAGCTGTTTTTT.